The T cell receptor beta chain under discussion was sequenced for a study of lymphopenia after photon versus proton radiotherapy. Overall study results and limits: In patients who died, overall survival fell as post-nadir TCR diversity dropped more. Survival link was tested only in deceased patients; proton benefit remains a possibility.

Generated by immunoSEQ multiplex PCR, the TCRdb table keeps only in-frame clones and is missing some. Of around 20,000 clones listed, roughly 91% were seen once; the top ten hold around 9%. As regards this clone: The antigen remains unidentified.

Trimming cost V 5 bases and J 6 bases, with 16 bases left between them. The CDR3 spans 14 residues. From germline, CDR1 is SEHNR and CDR2 FQNEAQ (reference sequence). This TCR was sampled from a woman between 65 and 79 years old with pancreatic cancer. Some clones in this sample may be carry-over from other donors' samples. The rearrangement joins TRBV7-9 to TRBJ1-1; D might be TRBD1 (5 bases). The sample consisted of peripheral blood, taken from a patient treated with proton-based radiotherapy. CDR3 nucleotide sequence: TGTGCCAGCAGCAAACAGGTGGGGATCCCTGAAGCTTTCTTT. This translates into CASSKQVGIPEAFF.